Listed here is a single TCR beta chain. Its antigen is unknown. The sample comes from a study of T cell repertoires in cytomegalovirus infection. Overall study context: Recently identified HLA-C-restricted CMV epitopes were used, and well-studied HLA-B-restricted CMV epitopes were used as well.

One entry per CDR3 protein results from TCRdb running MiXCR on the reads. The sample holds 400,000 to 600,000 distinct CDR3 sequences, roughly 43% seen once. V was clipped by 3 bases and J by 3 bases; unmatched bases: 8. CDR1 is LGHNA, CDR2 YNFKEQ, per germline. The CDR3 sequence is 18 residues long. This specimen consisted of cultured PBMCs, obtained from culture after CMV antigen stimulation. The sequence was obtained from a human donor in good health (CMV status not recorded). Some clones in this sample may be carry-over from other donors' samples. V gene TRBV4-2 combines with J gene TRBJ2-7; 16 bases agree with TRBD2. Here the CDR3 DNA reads TGTGCCAGCAGCCAGGGGACTAGCGGGGGGGCCAGTTACTACGAGCAGTACTTC. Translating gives CASSQGTSGGASYYEQYF.